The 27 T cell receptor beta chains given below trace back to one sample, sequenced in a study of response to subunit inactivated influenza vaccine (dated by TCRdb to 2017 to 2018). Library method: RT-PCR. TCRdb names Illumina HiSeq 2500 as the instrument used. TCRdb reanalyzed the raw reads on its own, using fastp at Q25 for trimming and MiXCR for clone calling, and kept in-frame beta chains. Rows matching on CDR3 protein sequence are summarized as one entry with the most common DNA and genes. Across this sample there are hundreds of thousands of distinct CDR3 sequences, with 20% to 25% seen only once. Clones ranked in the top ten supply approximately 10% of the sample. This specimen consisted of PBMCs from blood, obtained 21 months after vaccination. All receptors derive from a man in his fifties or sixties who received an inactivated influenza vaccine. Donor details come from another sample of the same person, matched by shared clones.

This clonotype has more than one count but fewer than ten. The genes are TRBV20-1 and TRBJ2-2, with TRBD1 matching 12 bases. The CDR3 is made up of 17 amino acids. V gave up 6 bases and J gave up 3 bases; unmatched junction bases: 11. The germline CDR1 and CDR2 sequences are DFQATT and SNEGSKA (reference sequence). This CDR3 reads CSATGTGGAWDTGELFF. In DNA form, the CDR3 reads TGCAGTGCCACCGGGACAGGGGGCGCCTGGGACACCGGGGAGCTGTTTTTT.

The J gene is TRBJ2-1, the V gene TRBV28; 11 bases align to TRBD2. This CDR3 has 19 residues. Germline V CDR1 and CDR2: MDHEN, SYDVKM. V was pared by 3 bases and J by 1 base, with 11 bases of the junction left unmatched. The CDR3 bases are TGTGCCAGCAGTTTTGTGACTAGCGGGATGAAATGGTCCTACAATGAGCAGTTCTTC. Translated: CASSFVTSGMKWSYNEQFF.

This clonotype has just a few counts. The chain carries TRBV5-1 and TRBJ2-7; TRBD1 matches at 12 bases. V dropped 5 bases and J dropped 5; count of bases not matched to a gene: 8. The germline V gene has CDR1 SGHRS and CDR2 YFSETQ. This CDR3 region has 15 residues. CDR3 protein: CASRNTGTGGNEQYF. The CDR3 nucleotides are TGCGCCAGCAGAAATACCGGGACAGGGGGCAACGAGCAGTACTTC.

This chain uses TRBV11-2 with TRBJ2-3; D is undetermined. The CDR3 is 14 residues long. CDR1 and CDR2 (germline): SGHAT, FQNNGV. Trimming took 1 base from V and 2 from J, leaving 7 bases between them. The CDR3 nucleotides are TGTGCCAGCAGCTTAGTTCCATACACAGATACGCAGTATTTT. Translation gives CASSLVPYTDTQYF. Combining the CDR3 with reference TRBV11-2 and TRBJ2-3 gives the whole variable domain EAGVAQSPRYKIIEKRQSVAFWCNPISGHATLYWYQQILGQGPKLLIQFQNNGVVDDSQLPKDRFSAERLKGVDSTLKIQPAKLEDSAVYLCASSLVPYTDTQYFGPGTRLTVL.

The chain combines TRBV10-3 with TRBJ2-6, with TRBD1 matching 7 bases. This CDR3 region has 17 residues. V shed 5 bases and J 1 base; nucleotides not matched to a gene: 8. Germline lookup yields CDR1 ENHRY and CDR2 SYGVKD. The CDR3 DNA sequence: TGTGCCATCAGTTCCCGGGACAGTCCATCTGGGGCCAACGTCCTGACTTTC. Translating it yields CAISSRDSPSGANVLTF.

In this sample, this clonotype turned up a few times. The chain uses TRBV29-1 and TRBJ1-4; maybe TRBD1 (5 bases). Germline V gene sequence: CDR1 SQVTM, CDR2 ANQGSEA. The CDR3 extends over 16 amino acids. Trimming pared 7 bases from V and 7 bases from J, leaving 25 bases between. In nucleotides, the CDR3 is TGCAGCGCCCTTGGGGACGGCACCTGGGGTGGTGAAAAACTGTTTTTT. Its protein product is CSALGDGTWGGEKLFF.

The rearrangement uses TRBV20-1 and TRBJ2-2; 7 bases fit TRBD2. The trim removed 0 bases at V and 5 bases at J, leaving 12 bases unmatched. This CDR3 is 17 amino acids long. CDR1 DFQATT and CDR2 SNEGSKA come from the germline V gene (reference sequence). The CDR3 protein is CSARDNYRRERTGELFF. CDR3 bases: TGCAGTGCTAGAGATAATTATCGGCGGGAGCGGACCGGGGAGCTGTTTTTT.

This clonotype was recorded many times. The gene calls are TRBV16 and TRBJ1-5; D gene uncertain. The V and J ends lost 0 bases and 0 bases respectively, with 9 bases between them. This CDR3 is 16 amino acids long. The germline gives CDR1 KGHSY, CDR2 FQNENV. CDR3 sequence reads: CASSQSRRNSNQPQHF. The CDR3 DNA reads TGTGCCAGCAGCCAATCTCGCCGAAATAGCAATCAGCCCCAGCATTTT.

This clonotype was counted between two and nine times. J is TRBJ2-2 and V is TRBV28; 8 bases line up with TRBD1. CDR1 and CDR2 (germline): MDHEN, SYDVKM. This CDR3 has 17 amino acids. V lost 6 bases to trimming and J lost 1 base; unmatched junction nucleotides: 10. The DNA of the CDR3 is TGTGCCAGCAGGGCCCCAACGGGACAGGAGAACACCGGGGAGCTGTTTTTT. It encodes CASRAPTGQENTGELFF.

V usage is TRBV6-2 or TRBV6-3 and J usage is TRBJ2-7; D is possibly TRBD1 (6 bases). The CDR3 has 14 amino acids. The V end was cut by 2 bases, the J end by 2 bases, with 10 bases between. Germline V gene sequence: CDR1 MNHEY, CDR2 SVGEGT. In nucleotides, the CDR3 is TGTGCCAGCAGTTACCACACAGGGACCTACGAGCAGTACTTC. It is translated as CASSYHTGTYEQYF.

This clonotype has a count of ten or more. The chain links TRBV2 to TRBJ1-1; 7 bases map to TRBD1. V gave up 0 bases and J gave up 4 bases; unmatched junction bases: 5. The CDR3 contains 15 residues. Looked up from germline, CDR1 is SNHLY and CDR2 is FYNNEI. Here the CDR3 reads CASSEAGAGGTEAFF. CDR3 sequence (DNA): TGTGCCAGCAGTGAAGCGGGGGCAGGGGGCACTGAAGCTTTCTTT.

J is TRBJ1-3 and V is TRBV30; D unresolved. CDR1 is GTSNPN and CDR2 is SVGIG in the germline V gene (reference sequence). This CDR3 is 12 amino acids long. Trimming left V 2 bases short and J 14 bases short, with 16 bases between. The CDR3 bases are TGTGCCTGGAGTAGAATCGGCCAAACACTATATTTT. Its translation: CAWSRIGQTLYF.

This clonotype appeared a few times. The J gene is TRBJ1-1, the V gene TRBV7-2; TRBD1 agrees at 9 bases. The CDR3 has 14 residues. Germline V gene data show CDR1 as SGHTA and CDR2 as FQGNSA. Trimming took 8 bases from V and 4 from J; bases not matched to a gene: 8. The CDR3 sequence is CASAEQGQGTEAFF. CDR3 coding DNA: TGTGCCAGCGCTGAACAGGGACAGGGCACTGAAGCTTTCTTT.

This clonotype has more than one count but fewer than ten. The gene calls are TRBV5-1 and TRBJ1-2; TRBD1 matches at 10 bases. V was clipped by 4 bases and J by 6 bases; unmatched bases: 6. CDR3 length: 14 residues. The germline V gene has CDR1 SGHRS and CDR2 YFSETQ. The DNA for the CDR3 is TGCGCCAGCAGCACCCCGACAGGGGGCGATGGCTACACCTTC. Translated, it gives CASSTPTGGDGYTF.

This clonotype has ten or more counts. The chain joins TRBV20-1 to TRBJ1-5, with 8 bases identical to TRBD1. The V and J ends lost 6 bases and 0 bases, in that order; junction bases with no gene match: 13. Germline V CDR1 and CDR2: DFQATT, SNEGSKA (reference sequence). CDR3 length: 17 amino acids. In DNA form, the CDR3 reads TGCAGTGCAGTGGTCCCGGGACAGGAAAATAGCAATCAGCCCCAGCATTTT. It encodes CSAVVPGQENSNQPQHF.

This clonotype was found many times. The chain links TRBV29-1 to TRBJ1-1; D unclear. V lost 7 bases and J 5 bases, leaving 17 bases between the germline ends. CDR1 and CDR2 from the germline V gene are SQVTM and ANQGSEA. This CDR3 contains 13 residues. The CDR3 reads CSAPEGIGTEAFF. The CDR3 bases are TGCAGCGCCCCGGAAGGGATAGGAACTGAAGCTTTCTTT.

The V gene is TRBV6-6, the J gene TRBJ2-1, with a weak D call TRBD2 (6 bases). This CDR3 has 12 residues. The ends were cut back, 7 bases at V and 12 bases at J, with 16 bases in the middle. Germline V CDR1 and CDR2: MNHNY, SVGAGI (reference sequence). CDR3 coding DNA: TGTGCCAGCAAGGGGACTGCCCTACTGCAGTTCTTC. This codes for CASKGTALLQFF.

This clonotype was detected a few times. The CDR3 here is CASSKGQGAGNSPLHF. Written as DNA, the CDR3 is TGTGCCAGCTCCAAGGGACAGGGGGCTGGTAATTCACCCCTCCACTTT. The gene calls are TRBV18 and TRBJ1-6, with 12 bases that match TRBD1. CDR1 is KGHSH and CDR2 is LQKENI in the germline V gene. This CDR3 comprises 16 residues. V shed 6 bases and J 6 bases; nucleotides not matched to a gene: 6.

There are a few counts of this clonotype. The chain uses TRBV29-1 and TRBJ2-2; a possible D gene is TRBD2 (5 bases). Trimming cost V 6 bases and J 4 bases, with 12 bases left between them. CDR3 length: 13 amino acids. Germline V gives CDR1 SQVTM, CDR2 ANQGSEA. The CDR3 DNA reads TGCAGCGTCTCAACAAGCGGCACCGGGGAGCTGTTTTTT. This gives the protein CSVSTSGTGELFF.

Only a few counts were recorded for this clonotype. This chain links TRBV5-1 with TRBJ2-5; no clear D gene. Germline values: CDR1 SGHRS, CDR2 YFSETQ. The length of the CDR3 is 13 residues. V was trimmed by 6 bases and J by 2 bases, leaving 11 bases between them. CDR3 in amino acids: CASTQAAQETQYF. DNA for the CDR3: TGCGCCAGCACCCAGGCCGCTCAAGAGACCCAGTACTTC.

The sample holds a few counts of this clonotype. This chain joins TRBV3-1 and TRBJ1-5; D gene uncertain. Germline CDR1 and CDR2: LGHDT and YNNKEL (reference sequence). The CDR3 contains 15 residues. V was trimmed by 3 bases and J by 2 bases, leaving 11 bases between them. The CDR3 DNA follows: TGTGCCAGCAGCCAGCGGGCGGACGGCAATCAGCCCCAGCATTTT. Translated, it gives CASSQRADGNQPQHF.

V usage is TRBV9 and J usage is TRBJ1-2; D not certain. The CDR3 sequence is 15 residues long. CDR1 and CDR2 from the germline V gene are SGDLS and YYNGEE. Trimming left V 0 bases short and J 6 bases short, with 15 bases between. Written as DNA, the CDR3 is TGTGCCAGCAGCGTAGGAGGTGCAGGTTCGGATGGCTACACCTTC. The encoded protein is CASSVGGAGSDGYTF. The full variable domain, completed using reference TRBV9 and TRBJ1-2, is DSGVTQTPKHLITATGQRVTLRCSPRSGDLSVYWYQQSLDQGLQFLIQYYNGEERAKGNILERFSAQQFPDLHSELNLSSLELGDSALYFCASSVGGAGSDGYTFGSGTRLTVV.

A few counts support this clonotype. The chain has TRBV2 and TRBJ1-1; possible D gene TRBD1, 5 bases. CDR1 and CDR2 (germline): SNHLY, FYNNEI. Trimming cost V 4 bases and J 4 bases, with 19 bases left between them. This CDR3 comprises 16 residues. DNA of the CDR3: TGTGCCAGCAGTGGAAGAGGGGCAGGGCGATCCACTGAAGCTTTCTTT. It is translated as CASSGRGAGRSTEAFF.

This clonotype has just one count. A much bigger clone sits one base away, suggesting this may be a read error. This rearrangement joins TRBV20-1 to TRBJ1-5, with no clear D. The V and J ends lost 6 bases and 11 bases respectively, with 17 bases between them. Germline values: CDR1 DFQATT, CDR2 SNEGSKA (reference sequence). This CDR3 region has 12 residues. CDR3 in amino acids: CSALSQLGAQHF. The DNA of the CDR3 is TGCAGTGCCCTGTCGCAGCTTGGAGCCCAGCATTTT.

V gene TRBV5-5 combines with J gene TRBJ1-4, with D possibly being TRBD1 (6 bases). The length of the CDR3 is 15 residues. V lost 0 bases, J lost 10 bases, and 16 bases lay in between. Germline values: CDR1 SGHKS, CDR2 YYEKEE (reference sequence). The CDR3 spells CASSLAGQSDGKLFF. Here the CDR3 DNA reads TGTGCCAGCAGCTTGGCCGGACAGAGCGACGGAAAACTGTTTTTT.

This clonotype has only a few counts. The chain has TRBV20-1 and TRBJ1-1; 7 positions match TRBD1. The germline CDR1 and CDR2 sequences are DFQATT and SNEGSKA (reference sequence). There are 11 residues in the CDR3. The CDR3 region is CRGTVNTEAFF. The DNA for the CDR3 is TGCAGGGGGACAGTGAACACTGAAGCTTTCTTT.

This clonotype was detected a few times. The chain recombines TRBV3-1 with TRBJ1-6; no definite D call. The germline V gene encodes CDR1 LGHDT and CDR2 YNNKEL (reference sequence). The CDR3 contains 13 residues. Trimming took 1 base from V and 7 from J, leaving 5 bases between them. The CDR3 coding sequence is TGTGCCAGCAGCCAAGTTAGGAATTCACCCCTCCACTTT. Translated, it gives CASSQVRNSPLHF.